The T cell receptor beta chain described here comes from a study of post-analysis software for immune sequencing data. Study-wide background: As for disease course, relapsing-remitting, secondary progressive and progressive-relapsing multiple sclerosis were all included.

With respect to this clonotype: Antigen unknown.

Study results and limitations: Elevated frequency relative to controls characterized 4 or 5 TRBV segments in patients, TRBV5-6, TRBV5-1 and TRBV20-1 among them. Analysis by F measure revealed that same-batch samples clustered strongly together. In multiple sclerosis, normalized Chao1 diversity was significantly below that of controls.

cDNA libraries of TCR beta carried unique molecular identifiers. Each sample of about 0.95 to 11 million input T cells yielded roughly 0.5 million cDNA molecules, so each molecule approximated one T cell. TCRdb called the PCR reads again in MiXCR, with one record for every CDR3 protein. The table lists hundreds of thousands of distinct CDR3 sequences, about 60% of them singletons. This CDR3 comprises 17 residues. Per the germline V gene, CDR1 is SGHRS and CDR2 is YFSETQ. With V trimmed by 3 bases and J by 8 bases, 17 bases remained unmatched. The sequencing sample was made of blood. The V call is TRBV5-1, the J call TRBJ2-1, with 7 bases aligning to TRBD2. The TCR sequence derives from a girl under 10 years old with multiple sclerosis. Here the CDR3 reads CASSSRISGGPSDEQFF. The CDR3 DNA reads as TGCGCCAGCAGCTCCCGAATTTCGGGAGGACCCAGCGATGAGCAGTTCTTC.